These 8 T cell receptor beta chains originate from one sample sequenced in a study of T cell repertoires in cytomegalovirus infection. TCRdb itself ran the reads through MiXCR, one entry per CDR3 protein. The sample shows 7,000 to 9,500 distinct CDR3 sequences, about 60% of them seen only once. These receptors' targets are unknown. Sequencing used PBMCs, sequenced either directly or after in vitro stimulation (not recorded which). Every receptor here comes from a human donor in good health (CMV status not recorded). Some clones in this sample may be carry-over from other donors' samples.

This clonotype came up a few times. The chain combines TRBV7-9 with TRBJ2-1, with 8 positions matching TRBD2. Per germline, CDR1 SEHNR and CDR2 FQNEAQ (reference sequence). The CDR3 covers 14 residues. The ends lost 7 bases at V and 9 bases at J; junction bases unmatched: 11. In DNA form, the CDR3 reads TGTGCCAGCACCTCGAGCGGGAGCAGGTTTGAGCAGTTCTTC. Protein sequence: CASTSSGSRFEQFF. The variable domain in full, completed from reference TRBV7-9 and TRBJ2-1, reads DTGVSQNPRHKITKRGQNVTFRCDPISEHNRLYWYRQTLGQGPEFLTYFQNEAQLEKSRLLSDRFSAERPKGSFSTLEIQRTEQGDSAMYLCASTSSGSRFEQFFGPGTRLTVL.

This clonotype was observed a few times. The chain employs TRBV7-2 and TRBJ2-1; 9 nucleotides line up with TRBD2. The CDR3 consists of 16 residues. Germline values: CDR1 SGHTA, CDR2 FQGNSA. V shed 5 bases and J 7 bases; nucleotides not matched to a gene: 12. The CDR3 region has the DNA TGTGCCAGCAGCCCCGCGGGAGGGGGGGGGAGGAATGAGCAGTTCTTC. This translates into CASSPAGGGGRNEQFF.

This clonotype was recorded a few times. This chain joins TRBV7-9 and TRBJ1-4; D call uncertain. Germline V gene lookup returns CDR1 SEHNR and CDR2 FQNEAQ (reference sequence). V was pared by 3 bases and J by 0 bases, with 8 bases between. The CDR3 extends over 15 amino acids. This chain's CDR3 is CASSLRRATNEKLFF. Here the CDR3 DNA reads TGTGCCAGCAGCTTGAGGAGGGCAACTAATGAAAAACTGTTTTTT.

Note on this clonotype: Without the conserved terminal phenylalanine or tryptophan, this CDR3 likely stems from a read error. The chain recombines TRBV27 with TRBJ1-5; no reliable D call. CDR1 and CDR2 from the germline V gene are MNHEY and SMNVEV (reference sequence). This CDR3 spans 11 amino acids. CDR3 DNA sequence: TGTGCCAGCACTGTGCATCACCCCCAGCATTGT. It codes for CASTVHHPQHC.

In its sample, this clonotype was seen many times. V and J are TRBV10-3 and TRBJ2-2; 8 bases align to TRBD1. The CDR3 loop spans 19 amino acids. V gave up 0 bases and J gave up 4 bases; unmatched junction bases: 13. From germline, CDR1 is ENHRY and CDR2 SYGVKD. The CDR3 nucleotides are TGTGCCATCAGTGAGTCGCAGGGGGCGCGACAAATCGGCACCGGGGAGCTGTTTTTT. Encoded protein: CAISESQGARQIGTGELFF.

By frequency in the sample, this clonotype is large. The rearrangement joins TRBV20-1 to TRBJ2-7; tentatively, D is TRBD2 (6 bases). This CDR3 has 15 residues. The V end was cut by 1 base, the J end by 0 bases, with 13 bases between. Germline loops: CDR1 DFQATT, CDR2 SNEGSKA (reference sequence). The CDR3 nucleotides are TGCAGTGCTAGAGGGTGGGAGGTCCTCTCCTACGAGCAGTACTTC. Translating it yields CSARGWEVLSYEQYF.

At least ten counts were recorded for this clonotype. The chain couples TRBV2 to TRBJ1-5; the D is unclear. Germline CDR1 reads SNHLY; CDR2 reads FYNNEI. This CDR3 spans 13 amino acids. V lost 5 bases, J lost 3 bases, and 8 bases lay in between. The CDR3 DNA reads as TGTGCCAGCAGTATCTGGGTCAATCAGCCCCAGCATTTT. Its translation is CASSIWVNQPQHF.

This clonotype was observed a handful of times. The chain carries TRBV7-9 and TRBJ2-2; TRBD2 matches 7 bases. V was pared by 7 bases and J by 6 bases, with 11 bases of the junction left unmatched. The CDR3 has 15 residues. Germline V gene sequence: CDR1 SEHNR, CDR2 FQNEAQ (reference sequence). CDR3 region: CASTPITSEAGELFF. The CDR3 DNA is TGTGCCAGCACCCCCATCACTAGCGAGGCCGGGGAGCTGTTTTTT.